The 25 T cell receptor beta chains reported below all come from one sample, sequenced in a study of cytomegalovirus exposure and HLA in healthy donors. With 60 Vbeta and 13 Jbeta primers, the PCR was carried out. Produced via immunoSEQ multiplex PCR; TCRdb's table is partial and in-frame only. Here the sample spans approximately 120,000 clones, about 76% being singletons. Material for sequencing was PBMCs. All receptors derive from a woman aged 25 to 39 in good health and CMV-seronegative.

This chain connects TRBV7-3 to TRBJ2-7; TRBD2 matches at 7 bases. Germline V lookup: CDR1 SGHTA, CDR2 FQGTGA. The junction had 4 bases not matched to a gene; V was cut back by 2 bases and J by 3 bases. The CDR3 has 14 amino acids. The CDR3 sequence is CASSLRAGLYEQYF. The CDR3, as DNA: TGTGCCAGCAGCTTACGAGCGGGACTCTACGAGCAGTACTTC.

This chain connects TRBV6-1 to TRBJ2-7, with 7 bases fitting TRBD2. Germline V gene lookup returns CDR1 MNHNS and CDR2 SASEGT. The CDR3 length is 14 residues. Trimming took 7 bases from V and 2 from J; bases not matched to a gene: 8. The CDR3 loop reads CASTHGGRTYEQYF. CDR3 coding DNA: TGTGCCAGCACCCACGGGGGGAGGACCTACGAGCAGTACTTC.

J is TRBJ1-1 and V is TRBV29-1; no reliable D call. The CDR3 has 13 amino acids. In germline, CDR1 is SQVTM, CDR2 ANQGSEA. V lost 6 bases and J 1 base, leaving 12 bases between the germline ends. CDR3 region: CSVTTLRNTEAFF. Here the CDR3 DNA reads TGCAGCGTCACTACCCTCCGGAACACTGAAGCTTTCTTT.

The V gene is TRBV6-1, the J gene TRBJ2-5; 10 bases are shared with TRBD2. The CDR3 totals 14 residues. The ends lost 5 bases at V and 5 bases at J; junction bases unmatched: 5. Germline V gene data show CDR1 as MNHNS and CDR2 as SASEGT. The chain's CDR3 is CASSLAGAGETQYF. The CDR3 nucleotides are TGTGCCAGCAGTCTAGCGGGAGCGGGGGAGACCCAGTACTTC.

V gene TRBV7-2 combines with J gene TRBJ2-3; D possibly corresponds to TRBD2 (5 bases). Trimming cost V 1 base and J 5 bases, with 16 bases left between them. Germline V gene lookup returns CDR1 SGHTA and CDR2 FQGNSA. The CDR3 has 16 amino acids. The CDR3 DNA reads TGTGCCAGCAGCTTAGGAGGGTGGGTAACTCAAGATACGCAGTATTTT. Its protein is CASSLGGWVTQDTQYF.

The chain links TRBV12-5 to TRBJ2-3, with D perhaps matching TRBD2 (5 bases). The CDR3 contains 12 residues. The germline V and J ends were trimmed by 7 bases and 1 base, with 6 bases remaining between them. Per germline, CDR1 LGHNT and CDR2 FRNRAP. In DNA, the CDR3 is TGTGCTAGTGCCGGGGGCACAGATACGCAGTATTTT. Amino acid sequence: CASAGGTDTQYF.

The rearrangement uses TRBV2 and TRBJ2-3; TRBD2 agrees at 8 bases. CDR3 size: 14 residues. Germline trimming cut 6 bases from V and 3 bases from J; bases unmatched to any gene: 5. CDR1 is SNHLY, CDR2 FYNNEI, per germline. The CDR3 DNA follows: TGTGCCAGCAGCGAGGGACTAGAAACAGATACGCAGTATTTT. Translation: CASSEGLETDTQYF.

This chain joins TRBV19 and TRBJ2-1; 10 nucleotides line up with TRBD2. V shed 4 bases and J 5 bases; nucleotides not matched to a gene: 11. This CDR3 region has 17 residues. Germline-derived CDR1 and CDR2 are LNHDA and SQIVND (reference sequence). CDR3: CASSTLLAGRQNNEQFF. The CDR3 DNA is TGTGCCAGTAGTACCTTACTAGCGGGAAGGCAAAACAATGAGCAGTTCTTC. The full variable domain, its missing parts supplied by reference TRBV19 and TRBJ2-1, is DGGITQSPKYLFRKEGQNVTLSCEQNLNHDAMYWYRQDPGQGLRLIYYSQIVNDFQKGDIAEGYSVSREKKESFPLTVTSAQKNPTAFYLCASSTLLAGRQNNEQFFGPGTRLTVL.

The rearrangement joins TRBV5-8 to TRBJ2-7; 13 bases map to TRBD2. The CDR3 spans 16 residues. The germline V gene has CDR1 SGHTS and CDR2 YDEGEE. Unmatched junction bases numbered 10, after V lost 4 bases and J lost 6 bases. Here the CDR3 reads CASSQGTSGALAEQYF. The DNA of the CDR3 is TGTGCCAGCAGCCAGGGGACTAGCGGGGCCCTAGCCGAGCAGTACTTC.

The J gene is TRBJ1-5, the V gene TRBV28; 10 bases are shared with TRBD1. J was trimmed by 6 bases and V by 8 bases; bases with no gene match: 10. This CDR3 is 15 amino acids long. Germline CDR1 reads MDHEN; CDR2 reads SYDVKM. In DNA form, the CDR3 reads TGTGCCAGCCGTCGACAGGGGGCAAGTAGTCAGCCCCAGCATTTT. Protein: CASRRQGASSQPQHF.

The chain carries TRBV2 and TRBJ1-2; TRBD1 agrees at 7 bases. The CDR3 extends over 15 amino acids. V dropped 6 bases and J dropped 0; count of bases not matched to a gene: 7. The germline gives CDR1 SNHLY, CDR2 FYNNEI. The CDR3 DNA is TGTGCCAGCAGCCCAAAGGACAGGCCTAACTATGGCTACACCTTC. Residues: CASSPKDRPNYGYTF.

The chain uses TRBV7-2 and TRBJ2-1; 7 positions match TRBD2. J gave up 7 bases and V 5 bases, and 17 bases lay outside the gene matches. CDR1 and CDR2 from the germline V gene are SGHTA and FQGNSA. The CDR3 contains 17 residues. The CDR3, as DNA: TGTGCCAGCAGCCCCCGGTCTGGGGGAGGGTTGGGGAATGAGCAGTTCTTC. Translating it yields CASSPRSGGGLGNEQFF.

This clone was seen just once. V usage is TRBV10-3 and J usage is TRBJ2-3, with D tentatively TRBD2 (6 bases). The CDR3 consists of 15 residues. From germline, CDR1 is ENHRY and CDR2 SYGVKD. Trimming removed 3 bases from V and 0 bases from J, with 10 bases in between. The chain's CDR3 is CAISESSVSTDTQYF. The CDR3 DNA sequence: TGTGCCATCAGTGAATCTAGCGTAAGCACAGATACGCAGTATTTT.

This clone showed up just a few times. The gene calls are TRBV7-8 and TRBJ2-5; 8 positions agree with TRBD2. Germline trimming cut 2 bases from V and 5 bases from J; bases unmatched to any gene: 1. There are 13 residues in the CDR3. CDR1 is SGHVS, CDR2 FQNEAQ, per germline. The CDR3 DNA reads TGTGCCAGCAGCTTAAGACTAGCGGAGACCCAGTACTTC. It is translated as CASSLRLAETQYF.

This clone was observed a few times. DNA for the CDR3: TGTGCCAGCAGCTCACCACCCTTAGCGGGAGGGTTGTTCTTC. Protein: CASSSPPLAGGLFF. V is TRBV7-2 and J is TRBJ2-1; the match to TRBD2 covers 11 bases. J gave up 15 bases and V 4 bases, and 11 bases lay outside the gene matches. The CDR3 has 14 residues. Germline-derived CDR1 and CDR2 are SGHTA and FQGNSA. Based on the CDR3 plus reference TRBV7-2 and TRBJ2-1, the full variable domain is GAGVSQSPSNKVTEKGKDVELRCDPISGHTALYWYRQSLGQGLEFLIYFQGNSAPDKSGLPSDRFSAERTGGSVSTLTIQRTQQEDSAVYLCASSSPPLAGGLFFGPGTRLTVL.

This clone was found once. The chain uses TRBV27 and TRBJ2-7; TRBD1 matches at 8 bases. Germline CDR1 is MNHEY and CDR2 is SMNVEV (reference sequence). The CDR3 loop spans 17 amino acids. Trimming cost V 4 bases and J 5 bases; bases outside gene matches: 16. The DNA for the CDR3 is TGTGCCAGCAGTTCGCACGCACGACAGGGGCTTCTCAACGAGCAGTACTTC. Translated: CASSSHARQGLLNEQYF.

The rearrangement uses TRBV6-6 and TRBJ1-2; no clear D gene. V was shortened by 0 bases and J by 10 bases, with 12 bases between the two germline ends. The CDR3 totals 13 residues. Germline V gives CDR1 MNHNY, CDR2 SVGAGI (reference sequence). CDR3 DNA: TGTGCCAGCAGTTACTCGGTTGGCGGCGTCTACACCTTC. Its protein product is CASSYSVGGVYTF.

This rearrangement joins TRBV19 to TRBJ2-1, with 7 bases fitting TRBD2. After removal of 0 bases from V and 9 bases from J, the junction contained 2 bases not matched to a gene. This CDR3 has 13 residues. The germline V gene has CDR1 LNHDA and CDR2 SQIVND (reference sequence). The DNA for the CDR3 is TGTGCCAGTAGTATAGAGACTAGCACTGAGCAGTTCTTC. It specifies CASSIETSTEQFF. The full variable domain, completed using reference TRBV19 and TRBJ2-1, is DGGITQSPKYLFRKEGQNVTLSCEQNLNHDAMYWYRQDPGQGLRLIYYSQIVNDFQKGDIAEGYSVSREKKESFPLTVTSAQKNPTAFYLCASSIETSTEQFFGPGTRLTVL.

This sequence joins TRBV27 and TRBJ1-1; D is unresolved. The CDR3 runs 13 residues. V shed 4 bases and J shed 2 bases, with 8 bases lying between them. The germline CDR1 and CDR2 sequences are MNHEY and SMNVEV (reference sequence). The chain's CDR3 is CASSYSINTEAFF. The CDR3 bases are TGTGCCAGCAGTTATAGTATTAACACTGAAGCTTTCTTT.

The rearrangement links TRBV5-1 to TRBJ2-1; 7 positions agree with TRBD2. V gave up 3 bases and J gave up 0 bases; unmatched junction bases: 12. Germline assignment: CDR1 SGHRS and CDR2 YFSETQ. This CDR3 contains 18 residues. CDR3 residues: CASSSPIWRETSYNEQFF. CDR3 nucleotides: TGCGCCAGCAGCTCGCCGATCTGGCGGGAGACCTCCTACAATGAGCAGTTCTTC.

The chain employs TRBV21-1 and TRBJ2-7; the table calls TRBD1, which could not be checked here. TRBV21-1 is described as a pseudogene. This CDR3 is built from 16 residues. The CDR3 DNA reads as TGTGCCAGCGGCAAAAAGGATCACTCCGGGACAGACGAGCAGTACTTC. Translation gives CASGKKDHSGTDEQYF.

This chain connects TRBV5-4 to TRBJ1-2; 7 positions agree with TRBD1. The CDR3 is made up of 14 amino acids. Per germline, CDR1 SGHNT and CDR2 YYREEE (reference sequence). Unmatched junction bases numbered 4, after V lost 3 bases and J lost 2 bases. CDR3 DNA sequence: TGTGCCAGCAGCTCCGGGACAGAGAACTATGGCTACACCTTC. Translating it yields CASSSGTENYGYTF.

The V gene is TRBV4-3, the J gene TRBJ2-5; D is ambiguous. Germline values: CDR1 LGHNA, CDR2 YSLEER. The V and J ends lost 0 bases and 2 bases respectively, with 10 bases between them. The CDR3 runs 15 residues. In DNA, the CDR3 is TGCGCCAGCAGCCAAGAACCTAGTATGCAAGAGACCCAGTACTTC. This gives the protein CASSQEPSMQETQYF.

The chain joins TRBV5-1 to TRBJ1-3, with 8 bases matching TRBD1. V dropped 0 bases and J dropped 4; count of bases not matched to a gene: 0. CDR1 SGHRS and CDR2 YFSETQ come from the germline V gene. This CDR3 comprises 14 residues. DNA of the CDR3: TGCGCCAGCAGCTTGGGGACAGGGGGAAACACCATATATTTT. Translating it yields CASSLGTGGNTIYF.

V is TRBV19 and J is TRBJ1-1; tentative D call: TRBD1 (5 bases). V was clipped by 7 bases and J by 1 base, with 13 bases between them. There are 14 residues in the CDR3. The germline V gene has CDR1 LNHDA and CDR2 SQIVND (reference sequence). Here the CDR3 DNA reads TGTGCCAGTAAGGTTTCCGGGGGGAACACTGAAGCTTTCTTT. Residues: CASKVSGGNTEAFF.